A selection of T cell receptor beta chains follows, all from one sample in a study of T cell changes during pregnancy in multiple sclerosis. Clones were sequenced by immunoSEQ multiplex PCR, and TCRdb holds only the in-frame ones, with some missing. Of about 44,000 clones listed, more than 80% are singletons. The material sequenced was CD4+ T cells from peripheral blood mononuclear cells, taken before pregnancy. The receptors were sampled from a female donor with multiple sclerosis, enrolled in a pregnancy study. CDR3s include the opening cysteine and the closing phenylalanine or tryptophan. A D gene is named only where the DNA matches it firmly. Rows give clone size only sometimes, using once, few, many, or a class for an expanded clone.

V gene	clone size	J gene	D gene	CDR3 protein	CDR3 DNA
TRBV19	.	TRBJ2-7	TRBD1	CASSSTGQGRDEQYF	TGTGCCAGTAGCTCTACCGGACAGGGAAGGGACGAGCAGTACTTC
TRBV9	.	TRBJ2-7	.	CASSVGSSPYEQYF	TGTGCCAGCAGCGTAGGGAGCAGCCCCTACGAGCAGTACTTC
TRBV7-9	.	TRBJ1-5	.	CASSFGNDAGGPQHF	TGTGCCAGCAGCTTTGGGAACGACGCCGGGGGGCCCCAGCATTTT
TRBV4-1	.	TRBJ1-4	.	CASSPGRENEKLFF	TGCGCCAGCAGCCCGGGACGGGAGAATGAAAAACTGTTTTTT
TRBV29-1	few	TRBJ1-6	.	CSVEDLFGVRDNSPLHF	TGCAGCGTTGAAGATCTGTTTGGGGTGAGGGATAATTCACCCCTCCACTTT
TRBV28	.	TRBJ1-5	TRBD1	CASSEYRGEGFNQPQHF	TGTGCCAGCAGTGAATACAGGGGAGAGGGGTTTAATCAGCCCCAGCATTTT
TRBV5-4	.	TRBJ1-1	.	CASSFQGSEAFF	TGTGCCAGCAGCTTTCAGGGTTCTGAAGCTTTCTTT
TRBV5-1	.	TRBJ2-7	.	CASSRTDEGGRPLGSYEQYF	TGCGCCAGCAGCAGGACAGACGAGGGGGGGCGGCCTTTGGGGTCCTACGAGCAGTACTTC
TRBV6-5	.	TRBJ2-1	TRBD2	CASRRTSGNEQFF	TGTGCCAGCAGACGGACTAGCGGCAATGAGCAGTTCTTC
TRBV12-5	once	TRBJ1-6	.	CASGLVGDSPLHF	TGTGCTAGTGGTTTGGTAGGGGATTCACCCCTCCACTTT
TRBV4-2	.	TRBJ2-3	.	CASSQGDPTTSTDTQYF	TGTGCCAGCAGCCAAGGTGACCCGACGACTAGCACAGATACGCAGTATTTT
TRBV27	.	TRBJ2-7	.	CASLVRGGAYEQYF	TGTGCCAGCCTTGTTAGAGGCGGGGCCTACGAGCAGTACTTC
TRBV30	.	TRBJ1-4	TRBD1	CACQTGGEEKLFF	TGTGCCTGCCAGACAGGGGGAGAGGAAAAACTGTTTTTT
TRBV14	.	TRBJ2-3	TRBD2	CASSQHRGGPTDTQYF	TGTGCCAGCAGCCAGCATCGGGGGGGCCCAACAGATACGCAGTATTTT
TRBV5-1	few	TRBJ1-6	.	CASSLTTPNSPLHF	TGCGCCAGCAGCTTGACTACTCCCAATTCACCCCTCCACTTT
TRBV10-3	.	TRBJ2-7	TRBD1	CAISESGQRYEQYF	TGTGCCATCAGTGAGTCGGGACAGAGGTACGAGCAGTACTTC
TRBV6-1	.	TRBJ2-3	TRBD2	CASSEWLAGGPVNTQYF	TGTGCCAGCAGTGAATGGCTAGCGGGGGGGCCGGTGAATACGCAGTATTTT
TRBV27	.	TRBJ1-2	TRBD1	CASGGGPGQGIIYGYTF	TGTGCCAGCGGGGGGGGGCCGGGACAGGGGATAATCTATGGCTACACCTTC
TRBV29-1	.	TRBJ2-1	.	CSVGFSNRQFF	TGCAGCGTTGGATTCAGCAACAGGCAGTTCTTC
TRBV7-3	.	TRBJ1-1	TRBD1	CASSLHGQGNTEAFF	TGTGCCAGCAGCCTACACGGACAGGGGAACACTGAAGCTTTCTTT
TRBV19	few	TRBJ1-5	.	CASSIEPQGDQPQHF	TGTGCCAGTAGTATAGAACCTCAGGGCGATCAGCCCCAGCATTTT
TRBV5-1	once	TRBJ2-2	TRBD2	CASSFGASGRVGTGELFF	TGCGCCAGCAGCTTCGGAGCTAGCGGGAGGGTTGGCACCGGGGAGCTGTTTTTT
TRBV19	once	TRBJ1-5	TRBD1	CASSTRTGGQPQHF	TGTGCCAGTAGTACCAGGACAGGAGGTCAGCCCCAGCATTTT
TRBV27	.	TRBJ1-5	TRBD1	CASSSDRGNQPQHF	TGTGCCAGCAGCTCTGACAGGGGCAATCAGCCCCAGCATTTT
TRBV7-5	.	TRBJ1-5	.	CVRSLGSWPTTAYNQPQHF	TGTGTCAGAAGCTTAGGGAGTTGGCCTACTACGGCTTACAATCAGCCCCAGCATTTT
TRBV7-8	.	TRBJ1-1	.	CASSRTRTEAFF	TGTGCCAGCAGCCGGACACGTACTGAAGCTTTCTTT
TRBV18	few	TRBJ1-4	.	CASSPPDAGYGEKLFF	TGTGCCAGCTCACCACCGGACGCGGGGTATGGTGAAAAACTGTTTTTT
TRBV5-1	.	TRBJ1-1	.	CASSLAGQGSMAFF	TGCGCCAGCAGCTTGGCAGGTCAGGGTAGTATGGCTTTCTTT
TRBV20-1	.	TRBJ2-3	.	CSAPLSDTQYF	TGCAGTGCTCCCCTTTCAGATACGCAGTATTTT
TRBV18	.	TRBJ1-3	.	CASSPGASGNTIYF	TGTGCCAGCTCACCAGGGGCCTCTGGAAACACCATATATTTT
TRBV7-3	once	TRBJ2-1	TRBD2	CASSLTDAGVDNEQFF	TGTGCCAGCAGCTTAACTGACGCGGGAGTAGACAATGAGCAGTTCTTC
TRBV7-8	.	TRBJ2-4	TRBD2	CASSRWPGLAGGGAKNIQYF	TGTGCCAGCAGCCGCTGGCCGGGACTAGCGGGGGGGGGAGCCAAAAACATTCAGTACTTC
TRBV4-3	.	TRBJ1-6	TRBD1	CASSQWTGNSPLHF	TGCGCCAGCAGCCAATGGACAGGGAATTCACCCCTCCACTTT
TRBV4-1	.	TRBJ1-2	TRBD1	CASSQRTGADYGYTF	TGCGCCAGCAGCCAACGGACAGGGGCAGACTATGGCTACACCTTC
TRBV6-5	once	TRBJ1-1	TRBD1	CASSGSGGTEAFF	TGTGCCAGCAGTGGATCAGGGGGCACTGAAGCTTTCTTT
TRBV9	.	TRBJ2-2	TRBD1	CASRSLRGSGELFF	TGTGCCAGCAGGTCACTCAGGGGGTCCGGGGAGCTGTTTTTT
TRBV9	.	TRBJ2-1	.	CASSVEGGSYNEQFF	TGTGCCAGCAGCGTAGAAGGAGGGAGCTACAATGAGCAGTTCTTC
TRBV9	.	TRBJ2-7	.	CASSARGGEQYF	TGTGCCAGCAGCGCAAGAGGGGGCGAGCAGTACTTC
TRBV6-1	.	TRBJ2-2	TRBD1	CASSANLQGASTGELFF	TGTGCCAGCAGTGCCAACCTACAGGGGGCAAGTACCGGGGAGCTGTTTTTT